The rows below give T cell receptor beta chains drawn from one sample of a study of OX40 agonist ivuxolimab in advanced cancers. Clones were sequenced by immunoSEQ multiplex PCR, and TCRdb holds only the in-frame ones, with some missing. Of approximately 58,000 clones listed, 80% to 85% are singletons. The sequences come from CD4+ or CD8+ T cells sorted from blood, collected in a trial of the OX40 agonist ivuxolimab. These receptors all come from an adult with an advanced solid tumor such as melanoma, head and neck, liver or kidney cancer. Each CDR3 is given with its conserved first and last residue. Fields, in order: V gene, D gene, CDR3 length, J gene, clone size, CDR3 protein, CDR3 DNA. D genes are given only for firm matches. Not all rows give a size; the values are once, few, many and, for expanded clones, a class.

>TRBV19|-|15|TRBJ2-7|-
CASRSGEKSFYEQYF
TGTGCCTCCCGGTCCGGGGAAAAAAGTTTCTACGAGCAGTACTTC
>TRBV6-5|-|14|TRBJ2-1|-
CASSYSFDDNEQFF
TGTGCCAGCAGTTACTCTTTTGATGACAATGAGCAGTTCTTC
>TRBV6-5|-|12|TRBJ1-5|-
CASKDSNQPQHF
TGTGCCAGCAAAGACAGCAATCAGCCCCAGCATTTT
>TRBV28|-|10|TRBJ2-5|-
CASMGETQYF
TGTGCCAGCATGGGGGAGACCCAGTACTTC
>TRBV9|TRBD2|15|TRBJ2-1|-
CASSPGVAGVNEQFF
TGTGCCAGCAGCCCGGGGGTAGCGGGAGTCAATGAGCAGTTCTTC
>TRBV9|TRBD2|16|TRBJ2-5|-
CASRYGTSGLQETQYF
TGTGCCAGCAGATACGGGACTAGTGGTCTCCAAGAGACCCAGTACTTC
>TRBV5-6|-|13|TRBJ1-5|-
CASSGGWNQPQHF
TGTGCCAGCAGCGGGGGCTGGAATCAGCCCCAGCATTTT
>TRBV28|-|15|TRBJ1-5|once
CASSLDQGSYQPQHF
TGTGCCAGCAGTTTGGACCAGGGCTCTTATCAGCCCCAGCATTTT
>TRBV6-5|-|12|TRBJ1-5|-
CASRANNQPQHF
TGTGCCAGCAGGGCGAACAATCAGCCCCAGCATTTT
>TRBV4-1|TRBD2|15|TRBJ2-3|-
CASSQEGGRTDTQYF
TGCGCCAGCAGCCAAGAGGGGGGGAGGACAGATACGCAGTATTTT
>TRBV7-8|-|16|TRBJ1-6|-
CASSRKRDPAGSPLHF
TGTGCCAGCAGCCGGAAACGGGACCCTGCGGGTTCACCCCTCCACTTT
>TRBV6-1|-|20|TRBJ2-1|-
CASSEWPKRERFWSYNEQFF
TGTGCCAGCAGTGAATGGCCTAAGAGGGAGCGGTTTTGGTCCTACAATGAGCAGTTCTTC
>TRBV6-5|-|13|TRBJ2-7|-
CASRTGNLGEQYF
TGTGCCAGCAGGACGGGGAATTTGGGGGAGCAGTACTTC
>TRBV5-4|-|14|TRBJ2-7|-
CASSWGGEAYEQYF
TGTGCCAGCAGCTGGGGAGGTGAGGCCTACGAGCAGTACTTC
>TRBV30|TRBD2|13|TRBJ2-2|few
CAWSGGDAGELFF
TGTGCCTGGAGCGGGGGGGACGCCGGGGAGCTGTTTTTT
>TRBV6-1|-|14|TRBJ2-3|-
CASSEGPSSDTQYF
TGTGCCAGCAGTGAAGGGCCTAGCTCAGATACGCAGTATTTT
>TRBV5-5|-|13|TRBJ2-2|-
CASSLRQTGELFF
TGTGCCAGCAGCTTGAGGCAAACCGGGGAGCTGTTTTTT
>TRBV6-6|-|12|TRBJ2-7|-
CASGLTRYEQYF
TGTGCCAGCGGCCTGACCCGCTACGAGCAGTACTTC
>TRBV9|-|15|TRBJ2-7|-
CASSVSGAPAEEQYF
TGTGCCAGCAGCGTCTCAGGGGCCCCTGCGGAAGAGCAGTACTTC
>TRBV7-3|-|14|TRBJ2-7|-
CASSRAAGSYEQYF
TGTGCCAGCAGCCGAGCGGCGGGTTCCTACGAGCAGTACTTC
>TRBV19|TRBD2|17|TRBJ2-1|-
CASSIEGTSGSYNEQFF
TGTGCCAGTAGTATAGAGGGGACTAGCGGGAGCTACAATGAGCAGTTCTTC
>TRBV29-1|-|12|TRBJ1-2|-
CSVMTLNYGYTF
TGCAGCGTCATGACACTGAACTATGGCTACACCTTC
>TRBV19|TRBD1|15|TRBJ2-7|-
CASSTQTGGSYEQYF
TGTGCCAGTAGTACACAGACAGGGGGCTCCTACGAGCAGTACTTC
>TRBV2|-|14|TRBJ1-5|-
CASRDDYSNQPQHF
TGTGCCAGCAGGGACGATTATAGCAATCAGCCCCAGCATTTT
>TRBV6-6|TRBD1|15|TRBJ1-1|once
CASSYSRTGGTEAFF
TGTGCCAGCAGTTACTCGCGGACAGGGGGCACTGAAGCTTTCTTT
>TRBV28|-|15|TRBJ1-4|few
CASSPTGITNEKLFF
TGTGCCAGCAGCCCTACAGGGATAACTAATGAAAAACTGTTTTTT
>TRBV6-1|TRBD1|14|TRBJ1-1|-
CASRQGATNTEAFF
TGTGCCAGCAGACAGGGGGCGACGAACACTGAAGCTTTCTTT
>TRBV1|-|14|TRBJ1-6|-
CTSSQDRYNSPLHF
TGCACCAGCAGCCAAGACAGATATAATTCACCCCTCCACTTT
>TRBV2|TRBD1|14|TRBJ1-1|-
CASRGTGGNTEAFF
TGTGCCAGCCGAGGGACAGGGGGAAACACTGAAGCTTTCTTT
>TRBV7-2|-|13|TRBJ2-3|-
CASSLVGTDTQYF
TGTGCCAGCAGCCTAGTTGGCACAGATACGCAGTATTTT
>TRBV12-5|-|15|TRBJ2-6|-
CASGLGLPGANVLTF
TGTGCTAGTGGTTTAGGGTTACCTGGGGCCAACGTCCTGACTTTC
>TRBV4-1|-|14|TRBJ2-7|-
CASSQVTISAEQYF
TGCGCCAGCAGCCAAGTGACTATTTCGGCCGAGCAGTACTTC
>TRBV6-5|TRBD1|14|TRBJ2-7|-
CASSGDRRLYEQYF
TGTGCCAGCAGTGGGGACAGGAGACTCTACGAGCAGTACTTC
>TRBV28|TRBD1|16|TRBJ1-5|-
CASRNTGGYSNQPQHF
TGTGCCAGCAGGAACACAGGGGGTTATAGCAATCAGCCCCAGCATTTT
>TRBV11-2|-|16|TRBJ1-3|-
CASSPSLGRSGNTIYF
TGTGCCAGCAGCCCTAGCTTGGGGAGGTCTGGAAACACCATATATTTT
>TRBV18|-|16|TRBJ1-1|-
CASSPRSGGANTEAFF
TGTGCCAGCTCACCACGGTCAGGCGGGGCGAACACTGAAGCTTTCTTT
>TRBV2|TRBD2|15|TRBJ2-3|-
CARTLSGTRADTQYF
TGTGCCAGAACGCTTTCCGGGACTAGAGCAGATACGCAGTATTTT